This TCR beta chain originates from a study of T cells after yellow fever vaccination. Study-wide points: Of the clonotypes, a small share occurred in both CD4 and CD8 compartments. Reappearance after the booster was seen for most primary-vaccination clones, at 95% to 96% CD4 and around 90% CD8.

Germline V gene data show CDR1 as SGHDN and CDR2 as FVKESK. The CDR3 covers 14 residues. It was through 5'RACE template switching that TCR cDNA was made, with a universal primer site and UMIs added. MiXCR was run by TCRdb on the 5' RACE reads, yielding one entry per CDR3 protein. The sample shows under 600,000 distinct CDR3 sequences, approximately 13% of them seen only once. There are a few counts of this clonotype. Its antigen is unknown. One end of the junction varies from germline; a read error may be responsible. The input for sequencing was PBMCs, taken on the day of the yellow fever booster vaccination. The V gene is TRBV14, the J gene TRBJ2-1; a possible D gene is TRBD2 (6 bases). The sequence came from a man in his thirties or forties who received the YFV17D yellow fever vaccine. Here the CDR3 reads CASNQRGGERRQFF. CDR3 coding DNA: TGTGCCAGCAACCAAAGAGGCGGGGAGCGGCGTCAGTTCTTC.